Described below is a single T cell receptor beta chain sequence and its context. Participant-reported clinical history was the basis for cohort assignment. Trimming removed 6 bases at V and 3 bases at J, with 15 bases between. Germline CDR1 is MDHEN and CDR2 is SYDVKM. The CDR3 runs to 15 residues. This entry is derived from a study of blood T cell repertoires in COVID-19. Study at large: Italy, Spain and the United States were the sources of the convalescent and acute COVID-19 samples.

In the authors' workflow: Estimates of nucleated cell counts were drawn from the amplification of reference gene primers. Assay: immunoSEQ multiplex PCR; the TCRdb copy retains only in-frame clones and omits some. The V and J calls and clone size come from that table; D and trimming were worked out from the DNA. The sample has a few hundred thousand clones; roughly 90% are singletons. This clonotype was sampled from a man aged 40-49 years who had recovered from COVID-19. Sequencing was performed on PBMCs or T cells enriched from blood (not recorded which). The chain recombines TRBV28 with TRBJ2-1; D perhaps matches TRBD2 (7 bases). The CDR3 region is CASRARGGGYNEQFF. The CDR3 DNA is TGTGCCAGCAGGGCCAGGGGAGGGGGCTACAATGAGCAGTTCTTC.